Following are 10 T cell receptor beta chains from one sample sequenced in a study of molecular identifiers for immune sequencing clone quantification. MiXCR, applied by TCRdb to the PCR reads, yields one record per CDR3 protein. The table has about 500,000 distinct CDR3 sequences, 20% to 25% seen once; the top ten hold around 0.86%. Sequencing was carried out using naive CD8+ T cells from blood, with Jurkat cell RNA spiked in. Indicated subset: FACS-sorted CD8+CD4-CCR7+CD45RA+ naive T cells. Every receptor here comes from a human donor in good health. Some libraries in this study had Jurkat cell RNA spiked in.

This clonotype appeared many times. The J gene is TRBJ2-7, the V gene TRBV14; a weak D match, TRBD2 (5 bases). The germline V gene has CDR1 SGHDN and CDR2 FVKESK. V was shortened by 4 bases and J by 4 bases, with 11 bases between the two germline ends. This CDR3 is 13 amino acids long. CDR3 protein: CASSPPGRYEQYF. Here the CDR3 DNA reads TGTGCCAGCAGCCCACCGGGAAGGTACGAGCAGTACTTC.

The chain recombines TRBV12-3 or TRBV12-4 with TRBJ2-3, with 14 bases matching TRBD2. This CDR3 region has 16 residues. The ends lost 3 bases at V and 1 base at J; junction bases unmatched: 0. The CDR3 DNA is TGTGCCAGCAGTTTGACTAGCGGGGGGGGCACAGATACGCAGTATTTT. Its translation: CASSLTSGGGTDTQYF.

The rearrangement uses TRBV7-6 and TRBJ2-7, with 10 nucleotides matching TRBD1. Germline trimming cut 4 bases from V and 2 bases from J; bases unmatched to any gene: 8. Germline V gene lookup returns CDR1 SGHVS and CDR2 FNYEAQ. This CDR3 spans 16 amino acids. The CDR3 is CASSSGTGTGAYEQYF. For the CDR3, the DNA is TGTGCCAGCAGCTCGGGGACCGGGACAGGGGCCTACGAGCAGTACTTC.

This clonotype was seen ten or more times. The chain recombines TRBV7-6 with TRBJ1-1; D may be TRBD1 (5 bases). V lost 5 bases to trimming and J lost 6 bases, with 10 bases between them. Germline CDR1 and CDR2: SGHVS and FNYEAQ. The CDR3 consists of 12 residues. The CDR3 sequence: CASSGRDPEAFF. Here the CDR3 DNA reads TGTGCCAGCAGCGGCAGGGACCCTGAAGCTTTCTTT.

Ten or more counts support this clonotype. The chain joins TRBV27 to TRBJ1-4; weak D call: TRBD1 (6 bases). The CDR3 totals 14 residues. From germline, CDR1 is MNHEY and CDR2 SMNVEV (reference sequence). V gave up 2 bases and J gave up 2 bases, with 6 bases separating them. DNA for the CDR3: TGTGCCAGCAGTTTACAGGGGACTAATGAAAAACTGTTTTTT. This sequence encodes CASSLQGTNEKLFF. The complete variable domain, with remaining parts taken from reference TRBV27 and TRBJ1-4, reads EAQVTQNPRYLITVTGKKLTVTCSQNMNHEYMSWYRQDPGLGLRQIYYSMNVEVTDKGDVPEGYKVSRKEKRNFPLILESPSPNQTSLYFCASSLQGTNEKLFFGSGTQLSVL.

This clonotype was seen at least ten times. CDR3 in DNA: TGTGCCAGCAGCCCCTTGACAGGGGAGCAAGATACGCAGTATTTT. Translated, it gives CASSPLTGEQDTQYF. The rearrangement uses TRBV7-9 and TRBJ2-3; 8 bases are shared with TRBD1. This CDR3 has 15 amino acids. The trim removed 5 bases at V and 5 bases at J, leaving 9 bases unmatched. CDR1 SEHNR and CDR2 FQNEAQ come from the germline V gene (reference sequence).

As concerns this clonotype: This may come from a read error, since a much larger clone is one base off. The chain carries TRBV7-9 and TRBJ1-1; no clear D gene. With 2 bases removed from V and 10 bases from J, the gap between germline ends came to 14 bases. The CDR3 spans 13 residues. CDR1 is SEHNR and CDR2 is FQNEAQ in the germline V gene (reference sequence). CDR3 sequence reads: CASSLSPGFGAFF. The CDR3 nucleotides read TGTGCCAGCAGCTTATCACCGGGGTTTGGAGCTTTCTTT.

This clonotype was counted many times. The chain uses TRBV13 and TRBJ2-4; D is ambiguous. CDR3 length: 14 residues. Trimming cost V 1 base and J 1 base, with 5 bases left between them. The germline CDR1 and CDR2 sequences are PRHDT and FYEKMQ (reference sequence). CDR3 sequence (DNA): TGTGCCAGCAGCTTAGCAGACGCCAAAAACATTCAGTACTTC. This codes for CASSLADAKNIQYF. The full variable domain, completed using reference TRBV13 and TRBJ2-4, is AAGVIQSPRHLIKEKRETATLKCYPIPRHDTVYWYQQGPGQDPQFLISFYEKMQSDKGSIPDRFSAQQFSDYHSELNMSSLELGDSALYFCASSLADAKNIQYFGAGTRLSVL.

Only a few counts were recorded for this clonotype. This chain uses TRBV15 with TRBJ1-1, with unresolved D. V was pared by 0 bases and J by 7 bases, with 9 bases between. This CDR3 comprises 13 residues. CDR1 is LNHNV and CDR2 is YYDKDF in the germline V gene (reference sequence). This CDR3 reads CATSRDFPLEAFF. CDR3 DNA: TGTGCCACCAGCAGAGATTTCCCCCTTGAAGCTTTCTTT.

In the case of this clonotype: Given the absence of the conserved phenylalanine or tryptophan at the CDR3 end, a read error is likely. CDR3 bases: TGCCCTACTGGAAACACCATATATCTT. Protein sequence: CPTGNTIYL. The chain couples TRBV5-1 to TRBJ1-3; D is unresolved. The CDR3 contains 9 residues. Germline assignment: CDR1 SGHRS and CDR2 YFSETQ.